This entry concerns a single TCR beta chain. These data are taken from a study of blood T cell repertoires in COVID-19. This CDR3 is 14 amino acids long. The ends were cut back, 6 bases at V and 1 base at J, with 12 bases in the middle. Germline CDR1 reads SNHLY; CDR2 reads FYNNEI. Study processing details: Reference gene primer amplification gave estimated nucleated cell counts. TCRdb keeps only in-frame clones here, not all; method: immunoSEQ multiplex PCR. For V, J and clone size, that table is used; D and trimming come from the DNA. The sample includes about 270,000 clones, 80% to 90% of them seen just once.

The chain is built from TRBV2 and TRBJ1-1; D perhaps matches TRBD1 (5 bases). This receptor was obtained from a man aged 80 or over with acute or convalescent COVID-19. The sample consisted of peripheral blood. CDR3 sequence reads: CASRPRQTNTEAFF. Written as DNA, the CDR3 is TGTGCCAGCAGGCCCCGACAGACGAACACTGAAGCTTTCTTT.